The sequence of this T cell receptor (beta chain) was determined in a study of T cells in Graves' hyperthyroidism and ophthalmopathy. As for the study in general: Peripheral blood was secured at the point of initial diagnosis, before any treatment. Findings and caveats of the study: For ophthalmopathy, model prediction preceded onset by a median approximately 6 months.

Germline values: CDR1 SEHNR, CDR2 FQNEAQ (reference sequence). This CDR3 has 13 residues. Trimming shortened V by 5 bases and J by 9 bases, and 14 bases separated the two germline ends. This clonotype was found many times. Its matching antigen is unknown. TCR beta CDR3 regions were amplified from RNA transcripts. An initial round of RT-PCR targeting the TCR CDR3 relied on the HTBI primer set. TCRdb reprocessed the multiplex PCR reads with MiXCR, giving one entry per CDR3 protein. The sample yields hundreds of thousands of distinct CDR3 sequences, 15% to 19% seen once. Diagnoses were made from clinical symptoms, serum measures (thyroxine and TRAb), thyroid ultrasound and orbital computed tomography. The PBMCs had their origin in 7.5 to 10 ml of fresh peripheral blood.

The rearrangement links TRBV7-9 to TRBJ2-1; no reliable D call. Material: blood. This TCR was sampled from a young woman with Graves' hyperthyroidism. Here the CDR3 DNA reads TGTGCCAGCAGCCCCTATCCGAACGGTGAGCAGTTCTTC. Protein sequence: CASSPYPNGEQFF.